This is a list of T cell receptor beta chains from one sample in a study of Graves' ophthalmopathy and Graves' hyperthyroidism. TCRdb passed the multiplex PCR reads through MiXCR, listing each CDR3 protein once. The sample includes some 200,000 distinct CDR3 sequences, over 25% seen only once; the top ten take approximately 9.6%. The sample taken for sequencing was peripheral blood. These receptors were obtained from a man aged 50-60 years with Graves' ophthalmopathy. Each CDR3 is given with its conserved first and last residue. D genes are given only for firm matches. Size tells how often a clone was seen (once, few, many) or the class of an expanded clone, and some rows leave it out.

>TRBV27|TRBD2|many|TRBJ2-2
CASSLERTSSYSTGELFF
TGTGCCAGCAGTTTAGAGCGGACTAGCTCATATAGTACCGGGGAGCTGTTTTTT
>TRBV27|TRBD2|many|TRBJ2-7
CATQVAGGPYEQYF
TGTGCCACCCAGGTGGCGGGAGGGCCCTACGAGCAGTACTTC
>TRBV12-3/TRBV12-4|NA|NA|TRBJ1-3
CAAPVSSSGNTIYF
TGTGCCGCCCCGGTCTCGAGCTCTGGAAACACCATATATTTT
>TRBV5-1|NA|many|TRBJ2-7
CASSSELAGKGLPYEQYF
TGCGCCAGCAGCTCAGAGTTGGCAGGGAAGGGGTTACCCTACGAGCAGTACTTC
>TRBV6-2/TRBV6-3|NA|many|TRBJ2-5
CASSYSVADQETQYF
TGTGCCAGCAGTTACTCAGTAGCGGATCAAGAGACCCAGTACTTC
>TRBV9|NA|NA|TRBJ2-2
CASSVGVRGTGELFF
TGTGCCAGCAGCGTAGGCGTCCGAGGCACCGGGGAGCTGTTTTTT
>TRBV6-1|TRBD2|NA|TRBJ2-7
CASRKFLSLAGVLGEQYF
TGTGCCAGCAGGAAATTCCTAAGTCTAGCGGGAGTATTGGGGGAGCAGTACTTC
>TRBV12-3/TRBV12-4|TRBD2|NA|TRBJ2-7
CASSSREGLNEQYF
TGTGCCAGCAGTTCCCGGGAGGGCCTCAACGAGCAGTACTTC
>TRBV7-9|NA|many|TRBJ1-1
CASSAHKFSGTEAFF
TGTGCCAGCAGCGCCCACAAGTTCTCGGGCACTGAAGCTTTCTTT
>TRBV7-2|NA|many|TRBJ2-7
CASSLTRWDQIGQQYF
TGTGCCAGCAGCCTAACGAGATGGGACCAAATTGGCCAGCAGTACTTC
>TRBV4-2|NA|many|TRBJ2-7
CASSQGDISYEQYF
TGTGCCAGCAGCCAAGGGGACATCTCCTACGAGCAGTACTTC
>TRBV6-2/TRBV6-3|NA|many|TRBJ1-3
CASTSGNTIYF
TGTGCCAGCACCTCTGGAAACACCATATATTTT
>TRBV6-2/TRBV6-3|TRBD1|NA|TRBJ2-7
CASSWDSPYEQYF
TGTGCCAGCAGTTGGGACAGCCCCTACGAGCAGTACTTC
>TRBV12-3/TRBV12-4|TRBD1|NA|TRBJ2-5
CASSDRGRQETQYF
TGTGCCAGCAGTGACAGGGGGCGGCAAGAGACCCAGTACTTC
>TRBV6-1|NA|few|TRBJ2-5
CASSEPGETQYF
TGTGCCAGCAGCGAACCGGGAGAGACCCAGTACTTC
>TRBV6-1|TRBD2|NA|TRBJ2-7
CASSPPGTSGHYEQYF
TGTGCCAGCAGCCCGCCCGGGACTAGCGGACACTACGAGCAGTACTTC
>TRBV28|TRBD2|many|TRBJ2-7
CATGGGLAYEQYF
TGTGCCACGGGCGGGGGACTAGCCTACGAGCAGTACTTC